A selection of T cell receptor beta chains follows, all from one sample in a study of shared clonotypes between healthy human individuals. The table came from immunoSEQ multiplex PCR; TCRdb's copy has only in-frame clones and leaves some out. The table records about 480,000 clones, 75% to 80% of them present only once. Specimen: PBMCs. Every receptor here comes from a middle-aged woman in good health. Some clones in this sample may be carry-over from other donors' samples. CDR3s include the opening cysteine and the closing phenylalanine or tryptophan. Fields, in order: CDR3 length, J gene, V gene, clone size, D gene, CDR3 protein, CDR3 DNA. D genes are given only for firm matches. Rows give clone size only sometimes, using once, few, many, or a class for an expanded clone.

len: 13; j_gene: TRBJ2-3; v_gene: TRBV27; abundance: NA; d_gene: NA; CDR3aa: CASRGLYTDTQYF; CDR3nt: TGTGCCAGCAGGGGCCTATACACAGATACGCAGTATTTT
len: 16; j_gene: TRBJ2-7; v_gene: TRBV2; abundance: NA; d_gene: TRBD2; CDR3aa: CASSERALAGTHEQYF; CDR3nt: TGTGCCAGCAGTGAAAGGGCCTTAGCGGGGACCCACGAGCAGTACTTC
len: 14; j_gene: TRBJ1-2; v_gene: TRBV5-1; abundance: NA; d_gene: NA; CDR3aa: CASSLDGTNYGYTF; CDR3nt: TGCGCCAGCAGCTTGGACGGGACTAACTATGGCTACACCTTC
len: 15; j_gene: TRBJ2-2; v_gene: TRBV7-7; abundance: NA; d_gene: NA; CDR3aa: CASSSGTANTGELFF; CDR3nt: TGTGCTAGCAGTTCCGGGACCGCGAACACCGGGGAGCTGTTTTTT
len: 14; j_gene: TRBJ2-3; v_gene: TRBV5-4; abundance: NA; d_gene: NA; CDR3aa: CASRSGLSTDTQYF; CDR3nt: TGTGCCAGCAGATCCGGACTGAGCACAGATACGCAGTATTTT
len: 15; j_gene: TRBJ2-2; v_gene: TRBV9; abundance: NA; d_gene: TRBD2; CDR3aa: CASSQAAGVTGELFF; CDR3nt: TGTGCCAGCAGCCAAGCGGCGGGAGTAACCGGGGAGCTGTTTTTT
len: 14; j_gene: TRBJ2-1; v_gene: TRBV10-3; abundance: once; d_gene: NA; CDR3aa: CAIRPGPRVDEQFF; CDR3nt: TGTGCCATCAGACCGGGACCCAGAGTCGATGAGCAGTTCTTC
len: 17; j_gene: TRBJ2-7; v_gene: TRBV2; abundance: NA; d_gene: NA; CDR3aa: CASSLKSRQNLSYEQYF; CDR3nt: TGTGCCAGCAGTTTAAAGAGTAGACAGAACCTCTCCTACGAGCAGTACTTC
len: 15; j_gene: TRBJ2-5; v_gene: TRBV27; abundance: NA; d_gene: NA; CDR3aa: CASSLRRLYQETQYF; CDR3nt: TGTGCCAGCAGTCTCCGACGGCTGTACCAAGAGACCCAGTACTTC
len: 13; j_gene: TRBJ2-2; v_gene: TRBV30; abundance: once; d_gene: TRBD1; CDR3aa: CAWTGQLAGELFF; CDR3nt: TGTGCCTGGACGGGACAGTTAGCCGGGGAGCTGTTTTTT
len: 18; j_gene: TRBJ1-4; v_gene: TRBV19; abundance: once; d_gene: TRBD1; CDR3aa: CASSIRGQGFTTNEKLFF; CDR3nt: TGTGCCAGTAGTATACGCGGACAGGGGTTTACAACTAATGAAAAACTGTTTTTT
len: 13; j_gene: TRBJ2-2; v_gene: TRBV7-6; abundance: NA; d_gene: TRBD2; CDR3aa: CASSSWTSVELFF; CDR3nt: TGTGCCAGCAGCTCTTGGACTAGTGTGGAGCTGTTTTTT
len: 16; j_gene: TRBJ2-3; v_gene: TRBV30; abundance: once; d_gene: TRBD2; CDR3aa: CAWSVWVAGKTDTQYF; CDR3nt: TGTGCCTGGAGTGTATGGGTAGCGGGAAAAACAGATACGCAGTATTTT
len: 13; j_gene: TRBJ2-7; v_gene: TRBV28; abundance: NA; d_gene: NA; CDR3aa: CASSLTQTGEQYF; CDR3nt: TGTGCCAGCAGTTTGACTCAAACGGGGGAGCAGTACTTC
len: 14; j_gene: TRBJ1-1; v_gene: TRBV27; abundance: NA; d_gene: NA; CDR3aa: CASSLLSRNTEAFF; CDR3nt: TGTGCCAGCAGTTTGTTGAGCAGAAACACTGAAGCTTTCTTT
len: 15; j_gene: TRBJ2-2; v_gene: TRBV28; abundance: NA; d_gene: NA; CDR3aa: CASRLDSYGTGELFF; CDR3nt: TGTGCCAGCAGACTAGACAGCTATGGAACCGGGGAGCTGTTTTTT
len: 13; j_gene: TRBJ2-7; v_gene: TRBV5-6; abundance: NA; d_gene: NA; CDR3aa: CASTGRSHYEQYF; CDR3nt: TGTGCCAGCACTGGACGGAGCCACTACGAGCAGTACTTC
len: 14; j_gene: TRBJ2-7; v_gene: TRBV7-2; abundance: NA; d_gene: NA; CDR3aa: CASSLSPRGFEQYF; CDR3nt: TGTGCCAGCAGCTTATCACCCCGGGGTTTCGAGCAGTACTTC
len: 15; j_gene: TRBJ1-2; v_gene: TRBV7-2; abundance: NA; d_gene: NA; CDR3aa: CASSSQGIPNYGYTF; CDR3nt: TGTGCCAGCAGCTCACAGGGAATACCTAACTATGGCTACACCTTC
len: 17; j_gene: TRBJ2-2; v_gene: TRBV4-2; abundance: many; d_gene: TRBD2; CDR3aa: CASSQLTGTSNTGELFF; CDR3nt: TGTGCCAGCAGCCAATTGACAGGGACTAGCAACACCGGGGAGCTGTTTTTT
len: 14; j_gene: TRBJ2-4; v_gene: TRBV10-3; abundance: NA; d_gene: TRBD1; CDR3aa: CAISKNTGTAIQYF; CDR3nt: TGTGCCATCAGTAAAAATACCGGGACAGCTATTCAGTACTTC
len: 19; j_gene: TRBJ2-2; v_gene: TRBV9; abundance: once; d_gene: TRBD2; CDR3aa: CASSVRKLTSGLRTGELFF; CDR3nt: TGTGCCAGCAGCGTTCGGAAACTAACTAGCGGGCTGAGGACCGGGGAGCTGTTTTTT
len: 13; j_gene: TRBJ2-7; v_gene: TRBV11-2; abundance: NA; d_gene: NA; CDR3aa: CASSAAAAYEQYF; CDR3nt: TGTGCCAGCAGCGCGGCGGCTGCCTACGAGCAGTACTTC
len: 15; j_gene: TRBJ2-4; v_gene: TRBV4-3; abundance: NA; d_gene: TRBD2; CDR3aa: CASSQDRAGGIIQYF; CDR3nt: TGCGCCAGCAGCCAAGATCGAGCGGGAGGCATCATTCAGTACTTC
len: 23; j_gene: TRBJ2-7; v_gene: TRBV21-1; abundance: NA; d_gene: NA; CDR3aa: CASSNLVNLVRPVDRASSYEQYF; CDR3nt: TGTGCCAGCAGCAATTTGGTAAATCTCGTCCGTCCGGTTGACAGGGCGAGCTCCTACGAGCAGTACTTC
len: 15; j_gene: TRBJ1-1; v_gene: TRBV7-2; abundance: NA; d_gene: NA; CDR3aa: CASSLGSSFGGEAFF; CDR3nt: TGTGCCAGCAGCTTAGGTTCAAGTTTCGGTGGGGAAGCTTTCTTT
len: 14; j_gene: TRBJ1-5; v_gene: TRBV4-2; abundance: few; d_gene: NA; CDR3aa: CASSQVGYNQPQHF; CDR3nt: TGTGCCAGCAGCCAAGTGGGATACAATCAGCCCCAGCATTTT
len: 15; j_gene: TRBJ2-7; v_gene: TRBV4-1; abundance: NA; d_gene: TRBD2; CDR3aa: CASSRTSGISYEQYF; CDR3nt: TGCGCCAGCAGCCGGACTAGCGGTATCTCCTACGAGCAGTACTTC
len: 14; j_gene: TRBJ2-7; v_gene: TRBV2; abundance: NA; d_gene: NA; CDR3aa: CASKGRGHSYEQYF; CDR3nt: TGTGCCAGCAAGGGCAGGGGCCACTCCTACGAGCAGTACTTC
len: 13; j_gene: TRBJ2-5; v_gene: TRBV5-6; abundance: NA; d_gene: TRBD2; CDR3aa: CASSSLGGETQYF; CDR3nt: TGTGCCAGCAGCTCCCTGGGGGGGGAGACCCAGTACTTC
len: 16; j_gene: TRBJ1-3; v_gene: TRBV30; abundance: NA; d_gene: NA; CDR3aa: CAWGPGLLSSGNTIYF; CDR3nt: TGTGCCTGGGGCCCCGGACTGTTGAGCTCTGGAAACACCATATATTTT
len: 15; j_gene: TRBJ2-7; v_gene: TRBV7-2; abundance: NA; d_gene: NA; CDR3aa: CASSLISGLSYEQYF; CDR3nt: TGTGCCAGCAGCTTAATATCTGGTTTATCCTACGAGCAGTACTTC
len: 15; j_gene: TRBJ2-7; v_gene: TRBV10-1; abundance: NA; d_gene: TRBD2; CDR3aa: CASSDRTSGTYEQYF; CDR3nt: TGCGCCAGCAGTGACCGGACTAGCGGGACGTACGAGCAGTACTTC
len: 12; j_gene: TRBJ1-1; v_gene: TRBV30; abundance: NA; d_gene: NA; CDR3aa: CAWSDVGTEAFF; CDR3nt: TGTGCCTGGAGTGACGTCGGGACTGAAGCTTTCTTT
len: 14; j_gene: TRBJ2-1; v_gene: TRBV30; abundance: NA; d_gene: TRBD2; CDR3aa: CAWRLSGGYNEQFF; CDR3nt: TGTGCCTGGAGACTTAGCGGGGGGTACAATGAGCAGTTCTTC
len: 14; j_gene: TRBJ2-7; v_gene: TRBV9; abundance: NA; d_gene: TRBD2; CDR3aa: CASSPQREPYEQYF; CDR3nt: TGTGCCAGCAGCCCTCAGCGGGAGCCCTACGAGCAGTACTTC
len: 12; j_gene: TRBJ1-4; v_gene: TRBV2; abundance: NA; d_gene: NA; CDR3aa: CASSELGVGLFF; CDR3nt: TGTGCCAGCAGTGAGCTGGGCGTTGGGCTGTTTTTT
len: 14; j_gene: TRBJ1-2; v_gene: TRBV4-1; abundance: NA; d_gene: TRBD1; CDR3aa: CASSQADRASGYTF; CDR3nt: TGCGCCAGCAGCCAAGCGGACAGGGCGTCGGGCTACACCTTC
len: 14; j_gene: TRBJ1-1; v_gene: TRBV19; abundance: NA; d_gene: NA; CDR3aa: CATPKGQGNTEAFF; CDR3nt: TGTGCCACCCCAAAGGGGCAGGGGAACACTGAAGCTTTCTTT
len: 16; j_gene: TRBJ2-3; v_gene: TRBV19; abundance: NA; d_gene: TRBD2; CDR3aa: CASSPRTSGSVDTQYF; CDR3nt: TGTGCCAGTAGTCCAAGGACTAGCGGGAGTGTAGATACGCAGTATTTT